This entry features one TCR beta chain sequence. Its antigen is not identified. The RNA input was roughly 0.45 to 1 ug, and it was reverse transcribed with random hexamers. TCRdb re-called the immunoSEQ multiplex PCR reads through MiXCR, storing one row per CDR3 protein. The sample includes under 200,000 distinct CDR3 sequences, approximately 94% of them seen just once. The sample comes from a study of CD8 T cells in Susac syndrome. The V end was cut by 1 base, the J end by 2 bases, with 12 bases between. The CDR3 has 16 amino acids. Germline V gives CDR1 SGHVS, CDR2 FQNEAQ. General study points: TCR sequencing and HLA analysis covered a relatively small number of individuals.

This chain links TRBV7-8 with TRBJ1-5; D uncertain. Sequences were obtained from CD4+ T cells from PBMCs. The source is a human donor with Susac syndrome. The CDR3 protein is CASSLDRGVGNQPQHF. The CDR3, as DNA: TGTGCCAGCAGCTTAGATCGGGGTGTCGGCAATCAGCCCCAGCATTTT.